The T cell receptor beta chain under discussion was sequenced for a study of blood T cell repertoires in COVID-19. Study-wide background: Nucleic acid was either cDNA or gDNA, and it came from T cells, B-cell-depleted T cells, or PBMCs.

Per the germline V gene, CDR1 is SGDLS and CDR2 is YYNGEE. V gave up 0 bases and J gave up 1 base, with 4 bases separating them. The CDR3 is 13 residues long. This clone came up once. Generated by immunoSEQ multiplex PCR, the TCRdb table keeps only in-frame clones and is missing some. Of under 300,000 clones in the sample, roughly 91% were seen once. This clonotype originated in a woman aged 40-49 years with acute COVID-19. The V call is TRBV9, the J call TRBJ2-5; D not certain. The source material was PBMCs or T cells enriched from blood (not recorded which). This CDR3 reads CASSVASQETQYF. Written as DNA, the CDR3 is TGTGCCAGCAGCGTAGCCAGCCAAGAGACCCAGTACTTC.